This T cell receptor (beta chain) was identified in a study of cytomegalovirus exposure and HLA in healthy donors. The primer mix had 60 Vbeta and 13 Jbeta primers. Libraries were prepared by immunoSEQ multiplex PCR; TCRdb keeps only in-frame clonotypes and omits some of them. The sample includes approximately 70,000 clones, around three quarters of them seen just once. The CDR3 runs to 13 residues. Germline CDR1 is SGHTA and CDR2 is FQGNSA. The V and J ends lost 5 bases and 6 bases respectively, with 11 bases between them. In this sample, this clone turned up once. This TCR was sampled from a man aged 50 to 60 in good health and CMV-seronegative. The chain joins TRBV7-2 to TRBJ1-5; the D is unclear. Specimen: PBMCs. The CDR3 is CASSPDKVQPQHF. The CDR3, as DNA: TGTGCCAGCAGCCCAGACAAGGTTCAGCCCCAGCATTTT.